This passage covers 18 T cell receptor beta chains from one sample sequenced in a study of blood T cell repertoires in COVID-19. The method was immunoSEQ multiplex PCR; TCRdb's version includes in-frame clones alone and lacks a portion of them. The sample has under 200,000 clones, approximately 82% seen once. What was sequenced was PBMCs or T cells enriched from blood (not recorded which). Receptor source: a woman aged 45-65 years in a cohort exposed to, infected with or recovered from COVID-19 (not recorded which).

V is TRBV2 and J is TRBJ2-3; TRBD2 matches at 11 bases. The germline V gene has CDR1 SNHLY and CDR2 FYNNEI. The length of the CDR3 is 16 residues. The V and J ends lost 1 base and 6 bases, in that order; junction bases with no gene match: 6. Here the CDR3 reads CASSEDSGGARDTQYF. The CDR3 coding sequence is TGTGCCAGCAGTGAAGATAGCGGGGGGGCCAGGGATACGCAGTATTTT.

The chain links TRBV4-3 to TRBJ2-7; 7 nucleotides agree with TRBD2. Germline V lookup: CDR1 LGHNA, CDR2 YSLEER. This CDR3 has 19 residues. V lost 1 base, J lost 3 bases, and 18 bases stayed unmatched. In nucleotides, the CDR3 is TGCGCCAGCAGCCAAGTTCGCGGGGAACGCGGGGGAAACCTCTACGAGCAGTACTTC. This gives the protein CASSQVRGERGGNLYEQYF.

The CDR3, as DNA: TGTGCCAGCAGTTACTCTACAGGGGGCGCCTATGGCTACACCTTC. Translation gives CASSYSTGGAYGYTF. The genes are TRBV28 and TRBJ1-2; 9 bases are shared with TRBD1. The germline gives CDR1 MDHEN, CDR2 SYDVKM. The V gene end was trimmed by 4 bases and the J gene end by 4 bases; junction bases not matched to a gene: 7. This CDR3 contains 15 residues.

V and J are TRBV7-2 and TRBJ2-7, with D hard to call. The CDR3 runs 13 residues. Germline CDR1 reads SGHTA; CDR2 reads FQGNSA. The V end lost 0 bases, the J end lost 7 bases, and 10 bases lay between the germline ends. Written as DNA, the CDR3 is TGTGCCAGCAGCTTAGCTTTTGGCAGGGAGCAGTACTTC. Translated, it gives CASSLAFGREQYF. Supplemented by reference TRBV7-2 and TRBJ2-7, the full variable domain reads GAGVSQSPSNKVTEKGKDVELRCDPISGHTALYWYRQSLGQGLEFLIYFQGNSAPDKSGLPSDRFSAERTGGSVSTLTIQRTQQEDSAVYLCASSLAFGREQYFGPGTRLTVT.

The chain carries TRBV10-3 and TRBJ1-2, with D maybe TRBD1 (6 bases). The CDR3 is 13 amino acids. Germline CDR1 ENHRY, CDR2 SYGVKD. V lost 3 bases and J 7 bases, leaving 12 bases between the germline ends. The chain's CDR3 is CAISDIQGSGYTF. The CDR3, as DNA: TGTGCCATCAGTGATATACAGGGTAGTGGCTACACCTTC.

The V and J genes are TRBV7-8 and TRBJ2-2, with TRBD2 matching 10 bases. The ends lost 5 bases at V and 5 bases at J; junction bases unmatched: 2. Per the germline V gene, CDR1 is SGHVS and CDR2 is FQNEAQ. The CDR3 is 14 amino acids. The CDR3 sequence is CASSPAGGTGELFF. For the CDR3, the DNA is TGTGCCAGCAGCCCAGCGGGGGGGACCGGGGAGCTGTTTTTT.

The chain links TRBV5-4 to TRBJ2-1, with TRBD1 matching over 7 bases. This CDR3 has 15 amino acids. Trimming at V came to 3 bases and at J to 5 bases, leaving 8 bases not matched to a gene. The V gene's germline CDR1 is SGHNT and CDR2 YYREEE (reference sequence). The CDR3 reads CASSSKDRIHNEQFF. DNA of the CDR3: TGTGCCAGCAGCTCGAAGGACAGGATCCACAATGAGCAGTTCTTC.

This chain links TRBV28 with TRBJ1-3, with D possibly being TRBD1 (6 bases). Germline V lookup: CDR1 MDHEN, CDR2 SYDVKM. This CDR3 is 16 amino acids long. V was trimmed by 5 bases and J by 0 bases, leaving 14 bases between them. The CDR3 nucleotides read TGTGCCAGCAGTGGGGACCACAGGGACTCTGGAAACACCATATATTTT. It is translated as CASSGDHRDSGNTIYF.

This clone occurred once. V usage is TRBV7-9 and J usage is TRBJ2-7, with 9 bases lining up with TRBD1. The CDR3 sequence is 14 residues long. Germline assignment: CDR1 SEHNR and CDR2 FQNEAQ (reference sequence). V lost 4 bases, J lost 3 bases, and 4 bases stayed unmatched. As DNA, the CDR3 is TGTGCCAGCAGCTCCGACAGGGGGGACTACGAGCAGTACTTC. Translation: CASSSDRGDYEQYF.

CDR3 DNA sequence: TGTGCCAGCAGCCGGACTAGCGGGACATACAATGAGCAGTTCTTC. The encoded protein is CASSRTSGTYNEQFF. This rearrangement joins TRBV11-3 to TRBJ2-1, with 12 bases lining up with TRBD2. The CDR3 spans 15 residues. Per germline, CDR1 SGHNT and CDR2 YENEEA. J gave up 4 bases and V 5 bases, and 3 bases lay outside the gene matches.

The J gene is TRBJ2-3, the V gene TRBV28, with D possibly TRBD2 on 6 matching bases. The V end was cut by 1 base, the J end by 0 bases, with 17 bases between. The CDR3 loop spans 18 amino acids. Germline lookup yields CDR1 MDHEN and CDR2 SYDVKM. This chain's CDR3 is CASSLYSPAGTSTDTQYF. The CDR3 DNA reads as TGTGCCAGCAGTTTATACTCCCCCGCGGGAACTAGCACAGATACGCAGTATTTT.

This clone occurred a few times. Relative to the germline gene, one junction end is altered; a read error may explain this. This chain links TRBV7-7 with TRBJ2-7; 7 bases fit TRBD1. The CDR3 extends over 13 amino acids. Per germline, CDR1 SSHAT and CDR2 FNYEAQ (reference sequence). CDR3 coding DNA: TGTGCTAGCAGCTTAGGACAGGTTTACGAGCAGTACTTC. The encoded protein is CASSLGQVYEQYF.

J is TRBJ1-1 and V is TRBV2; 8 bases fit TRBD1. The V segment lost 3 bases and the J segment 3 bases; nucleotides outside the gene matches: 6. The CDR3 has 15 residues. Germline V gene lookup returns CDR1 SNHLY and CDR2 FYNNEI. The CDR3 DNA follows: TGTGCCAGCAGTGACCCGACAGGGGTTCACACTGAAGCTTTCTTT. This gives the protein CASSDPTGVHTEAFF. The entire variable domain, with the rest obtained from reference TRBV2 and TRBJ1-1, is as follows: EPEVTQTPSHQVTQMGQEVILRCVPISNHLYFYWYRQILGQKVEFLVSFYNNEISEKSEIFDDQFSVERPDGSNFTLKIRSTKLEDSAMYFCASSDPTGVHTEAFFGQGTRLTVV.

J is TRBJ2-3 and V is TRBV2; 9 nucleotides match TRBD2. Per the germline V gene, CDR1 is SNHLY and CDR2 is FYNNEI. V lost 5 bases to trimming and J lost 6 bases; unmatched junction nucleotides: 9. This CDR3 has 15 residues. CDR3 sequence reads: CASSSPGLAGDTQYF. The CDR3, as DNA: TGTGCCAGCAGTTCGCCGGGACTAGCAGGTGATACGCAGTATTTT.

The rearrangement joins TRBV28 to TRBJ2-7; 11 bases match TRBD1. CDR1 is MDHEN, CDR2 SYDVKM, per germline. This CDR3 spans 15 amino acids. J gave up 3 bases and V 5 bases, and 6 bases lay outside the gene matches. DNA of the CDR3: TGTGCCAGCAGTAAAGCGGGGACAGGGGGCTACGAGCAGTACTTC. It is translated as CASSKAGTGGYEQYF.

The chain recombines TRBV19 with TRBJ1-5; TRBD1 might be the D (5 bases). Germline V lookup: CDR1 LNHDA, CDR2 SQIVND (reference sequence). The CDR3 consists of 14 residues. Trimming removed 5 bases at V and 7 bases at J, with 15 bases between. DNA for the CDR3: TGTGCCAGTAGTTCACAGGCGGCGGGGCAGCCCCAGCATTTT. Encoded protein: CASSSQAAGQPQHF. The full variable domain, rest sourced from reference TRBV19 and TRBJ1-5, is DGGITQSPKYLFRKEGQNVTLSCEQNLNHDAMYWYRQDPGQGLRLIYYSQIVNDFQKGDIAEGYSVSREKKESFPLTVTSAQKNPTAFYLCASSSQAAGQPQHFGDGTRLSIL.

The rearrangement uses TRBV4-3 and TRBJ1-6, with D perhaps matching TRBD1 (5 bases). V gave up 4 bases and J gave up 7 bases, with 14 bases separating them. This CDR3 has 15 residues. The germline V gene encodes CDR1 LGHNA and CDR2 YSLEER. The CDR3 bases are TGCGCCAGCAGCCCCCATCTGACAGAGAATTCACCCCTCCACTTT. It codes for CASSPHLTENSPLHF.

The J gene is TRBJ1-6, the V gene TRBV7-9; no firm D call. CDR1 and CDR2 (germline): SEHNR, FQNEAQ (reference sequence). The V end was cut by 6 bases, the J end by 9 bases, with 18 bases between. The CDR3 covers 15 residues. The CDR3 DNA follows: TGTGCCAGCAGAAAAGACGACGGCGCGGCTTCACCCCTCCACTTT. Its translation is CASRKDDGAASPLHF.